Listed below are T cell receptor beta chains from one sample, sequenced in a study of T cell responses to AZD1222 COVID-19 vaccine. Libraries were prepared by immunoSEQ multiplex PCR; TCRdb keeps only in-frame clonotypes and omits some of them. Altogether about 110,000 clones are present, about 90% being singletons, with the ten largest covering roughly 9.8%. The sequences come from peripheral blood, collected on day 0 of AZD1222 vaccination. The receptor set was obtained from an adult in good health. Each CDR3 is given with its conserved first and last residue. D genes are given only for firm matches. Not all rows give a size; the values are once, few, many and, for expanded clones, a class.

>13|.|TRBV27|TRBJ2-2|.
TGTGCCAGCAGTTCCATCAACACCGGGGAGCTGTTTTTT
CASSSINTGELFF
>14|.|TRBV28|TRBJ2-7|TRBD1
TGTGCCAGCAGTAGACCGGGACAGACCTACGAGCAGTACTTC
CASSRPGQTYEQYF
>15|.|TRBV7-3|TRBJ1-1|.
TGTGCCAGCAGCTCATCTCCGGCCCCGGGCGCTGAAGCTTTCTTT
CASSSSPAPGAEAFF
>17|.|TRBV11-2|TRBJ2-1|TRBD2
TGTGCCAGCAGCCGTTGGACTAGCGGGAGGGCCATAAATGAGCAGTTCTTC
CASSRWTSGRAINEQFF
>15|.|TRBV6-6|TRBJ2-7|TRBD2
TGTGCCAGCAGTAGGAGCGGGGGGACCTTTGAGGAGCAGTACTTC
CASSRSGGTFEEQYF
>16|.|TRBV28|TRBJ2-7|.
TGTGCCAGCAGTTCGTTACTCGAGCCGGGTGGGGACGAGCAGTACTTC
CASSSLLEPGGDEQYF
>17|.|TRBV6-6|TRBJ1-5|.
TGTGCCAGCAGTCGATTTGACCTGAAGGCGGGCAATCAGCCCCAGCATTTT
CASSRFDLKAGNQPQHF
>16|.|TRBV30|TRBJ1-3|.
TGTGCCTGGAGTGTGGGGATTCTTAGCTCTGGAAACACCATATATTTT
CAWSVGILSSGNTIYF
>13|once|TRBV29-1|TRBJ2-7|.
TGCAGCGTTGCTGAGTCTTTAAGTAGCGAGCAGTACTTC
CSVAESLSSEQYF
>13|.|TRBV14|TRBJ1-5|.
TGTGCCAGCAGCGGCCAGGACAATCAGCCCCAGCATTTT
CASSGQDNQPQHF
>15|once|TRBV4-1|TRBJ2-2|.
TGCGCCAGCAGCCAAGCCACAGGAAACACCGGGGAGCTGTTTTTT
CASSQATGNTGELFF
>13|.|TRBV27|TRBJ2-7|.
TGTGCCAGCAGTTTAGCCATTACCTACGAGCAGTACTTC
CASSLAITYEQYF
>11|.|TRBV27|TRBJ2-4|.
TGTGCCAGCAGTTCCCTCGGTATCCAGTACTTC
CASSSLGIQYF
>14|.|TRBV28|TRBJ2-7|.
TGTGCCAGCAGTCGAGTGGGCGGGACCTACGAGCAGTACTTC
CASSRVGGTYEQYF
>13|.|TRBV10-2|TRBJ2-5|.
TGCGCCAGCAGTGAGTTCCGCAGTCTAACCCAGTACTTC
CASSEFRSLTQYF
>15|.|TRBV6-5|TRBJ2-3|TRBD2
TGTGCCAGCACGAGGGCTAGCGGAAACACAGATACGCAGTATTTT
CASTRASGNTDTQYF
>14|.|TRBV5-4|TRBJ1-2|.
TGTGCCAGCAGCTTTCAGGGTTCTAACTATGGCTACACCTTC
CASSFQGSNYGYTF
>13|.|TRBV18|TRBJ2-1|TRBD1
TGTGCCAGCTCACCAACAGGGGTGGAAGAGCAGTTCTTC
CASSPTGVEEQFF
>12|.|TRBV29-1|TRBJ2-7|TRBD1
TGCAGCCCCGGACAGGGCTGGAACGAGCAGTACTTC
CSPGQGWNEQYF
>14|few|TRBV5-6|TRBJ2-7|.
TGTGCCAGCAGCTTTAGACAGGGAGGGTACGAGCAGTACTTC
CASSFRQGGYEQYF
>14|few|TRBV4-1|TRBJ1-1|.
TGCGCCAGCAGCCAACTGACAGGGAACACTGAAGCTTTCTTT
CASSQLTGNTEAFF
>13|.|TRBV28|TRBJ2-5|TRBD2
TGTGCCAGCAGTGATAGCGGGAGGGAGACCCAGTACTTC
CASSDSGRETQYF
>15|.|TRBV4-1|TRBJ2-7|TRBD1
TGCGCCAGCAGCTTAACGGGACAGGGAGCCTACGAGCAGTACTTC
CASSLTGQGAYEQYF
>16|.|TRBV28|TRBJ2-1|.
TGTGCCAGCAGTTTGAGCGTGATAAGCTCCTACAATGAGCAGTTCTTC
CASSLSVISSYNEQFF
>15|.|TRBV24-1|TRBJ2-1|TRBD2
TGTGCCACCATGTCTTCCGGGACTAGGAACAATGAGCAGTTCTTC
CATMSSGTRNNEQFF
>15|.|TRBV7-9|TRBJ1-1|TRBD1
TGTGCCAGCAGCTTATGGGGGACAGGGGACACTGAAGCTTTCTTT
CASSLWGTGDTEAFF
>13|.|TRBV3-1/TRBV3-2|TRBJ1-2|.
TGTGCCAGCAGCCAGAAGGCAAATTATGGCTACACCTTC
CASSQKANYGYTF
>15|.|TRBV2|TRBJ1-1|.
TGTGCCAGCAGCCAACAAGCCCGGGGGCTGGGTGAAGCTTTCTTT
CASSQQARGLGEAFF
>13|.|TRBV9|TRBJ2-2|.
TGTGCCAGCAGCGTAGGACAGTTCGGGGAGCTGTTTTTT
CASSVGQFGELFF
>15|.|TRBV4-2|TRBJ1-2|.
TGTGCCAGCAGCCAAGCCCGGACTTACGCCCGTGGCTACACCTTC
CASSQARTYARGYTF
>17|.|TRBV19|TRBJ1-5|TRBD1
TGTGCCAGTAGTATAGTACCCCCCTACAGGGGTGATCAGCCCCAGCATTTT
CASSIVPPYRGDQPQHF
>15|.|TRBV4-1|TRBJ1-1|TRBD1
TGCGCCAGCAGCCAAGATCCACAGGGGAGAACTGAAGCTTTCTTT
CASSQDPQGRTEAFF
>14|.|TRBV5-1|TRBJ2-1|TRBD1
TGCGCCAGCAGCGGTTCGGGACAGAACAATGAGCAGTTCTTC
CASSGSGQNNEQFF
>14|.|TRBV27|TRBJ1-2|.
TGTGCCAGCAGTCCGGGCCTCCTAGTAGGTGGCTACACCTTC
CASSPGLLVGGYTF
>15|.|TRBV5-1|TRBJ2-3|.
TGCGCCAGCAGCTTCCGGCGGGATTCCACAGATACGCAGTATTTT
CASSFRRDSTDTQYF
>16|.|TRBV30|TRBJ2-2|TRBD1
TGTGCCTGGAGTGCCTGGGACAGGGCGGGAACCGGGGAGCTGTTTTTT
CAWSAWDRAGTGELFF
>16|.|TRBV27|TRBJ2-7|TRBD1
TGTGCCAGCAGTTCACCCACCCGGGACAGGTTCAACGAGCAGTACTTC
CASSSPTRDRFNEQYF
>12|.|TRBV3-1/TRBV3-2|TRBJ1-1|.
TGTGCCAGCAGCCGACGGACAGAAGAAGCTTTCTTT
CASSRRTEEAFF
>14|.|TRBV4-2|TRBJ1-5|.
TGTGCCAGCAGCCAAGCCGATAGCAATCAGCCCCAGCATTTT
CASSQADSNQPQHF
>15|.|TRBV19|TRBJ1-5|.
TGTGCCAGTAGTATCTCAAAAAATAGCAATCAGCCCCAGCATTTT
CASSISKNSNQPQHF
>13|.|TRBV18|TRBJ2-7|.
TGTGCCAGCTCACCAGTACTAGATTACGAGCAGTACTTC
CASSPVLDYEQYF
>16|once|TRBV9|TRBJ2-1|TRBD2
TGTGCCAGCAGCGTCACTAGCGGGAGTATTTACAATGAGCAGTTCTTC
CASSVTSGSIYNEQFF
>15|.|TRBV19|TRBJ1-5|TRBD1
TGTGCCAGTAGTCACAGGGGGCGGGCCAATCAGCCCCAGCATTTT
CASSHRGRANQPQHF
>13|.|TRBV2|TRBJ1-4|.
TGTGCCAGCAGGGGGGCGCCTAATGAAAAACTGTTTTTT
CASRGAPNEKLFF
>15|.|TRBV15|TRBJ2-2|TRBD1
TGTGCCACCAGCAGGGACAGGGCTTGGTCCGGGGAGCTGTTTTTT
CATSRDRAWSGELFF
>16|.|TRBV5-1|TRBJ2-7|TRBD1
TGCGCCAGCAGCTTAGGGACAGGGGCGTCTCGTTACGAGCAGTACTTC
CASSLGTGASRYEQYF
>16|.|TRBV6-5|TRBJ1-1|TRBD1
TGTGCCAGCAGTTACTCGATGGCACAGGGGACCACTGAAGCTTTCTTT
CASSYSMAQGTTEAFF
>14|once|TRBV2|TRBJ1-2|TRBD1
TGTGCCAGCAGGGACAGGGTTCTTGGCTATGGCTACACCTTC
CASRDRVLGYGYTF